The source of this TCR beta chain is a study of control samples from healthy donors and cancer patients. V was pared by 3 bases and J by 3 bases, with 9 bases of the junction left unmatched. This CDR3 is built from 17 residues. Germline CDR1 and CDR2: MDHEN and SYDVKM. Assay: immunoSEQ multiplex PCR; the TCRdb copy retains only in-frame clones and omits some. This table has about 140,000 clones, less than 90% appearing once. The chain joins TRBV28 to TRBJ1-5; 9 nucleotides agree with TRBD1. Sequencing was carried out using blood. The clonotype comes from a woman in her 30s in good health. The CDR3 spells CASSLGIGTGNNQPQHF. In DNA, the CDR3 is TGTGCCAGCAGTTTGGGGATCGGGACAGGGAACAATCAGCCCCAGCATTTT.